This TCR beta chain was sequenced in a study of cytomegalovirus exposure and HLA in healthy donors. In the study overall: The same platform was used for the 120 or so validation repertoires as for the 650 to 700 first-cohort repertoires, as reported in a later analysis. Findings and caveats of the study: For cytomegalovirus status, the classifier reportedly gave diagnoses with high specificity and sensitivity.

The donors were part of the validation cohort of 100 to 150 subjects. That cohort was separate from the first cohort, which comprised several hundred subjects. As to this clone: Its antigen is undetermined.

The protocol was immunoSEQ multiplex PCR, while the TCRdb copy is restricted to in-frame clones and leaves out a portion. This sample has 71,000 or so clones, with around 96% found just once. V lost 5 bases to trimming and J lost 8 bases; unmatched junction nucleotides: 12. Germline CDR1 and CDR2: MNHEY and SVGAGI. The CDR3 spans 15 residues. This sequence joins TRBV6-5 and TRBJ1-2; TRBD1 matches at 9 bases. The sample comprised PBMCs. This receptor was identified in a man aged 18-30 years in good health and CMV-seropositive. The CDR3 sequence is CASSPHQTGGRGYTF. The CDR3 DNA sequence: TGTGCCAGCAGTCCCCACCAAACAGGGGGCCGAGGCTACACCTTC.